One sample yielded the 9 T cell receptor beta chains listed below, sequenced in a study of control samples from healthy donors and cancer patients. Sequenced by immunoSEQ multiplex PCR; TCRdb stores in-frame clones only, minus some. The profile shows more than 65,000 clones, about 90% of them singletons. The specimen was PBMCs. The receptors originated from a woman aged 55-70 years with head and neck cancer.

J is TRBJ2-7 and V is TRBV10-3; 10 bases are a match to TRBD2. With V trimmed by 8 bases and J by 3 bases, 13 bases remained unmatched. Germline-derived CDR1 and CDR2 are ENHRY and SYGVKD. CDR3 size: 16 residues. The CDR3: CAILSASGSDGYEQYF. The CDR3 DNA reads TGTGCCATCCTTAGTGCTAGCGGGAGTGATGGCTACGAGCAGTACTTC.

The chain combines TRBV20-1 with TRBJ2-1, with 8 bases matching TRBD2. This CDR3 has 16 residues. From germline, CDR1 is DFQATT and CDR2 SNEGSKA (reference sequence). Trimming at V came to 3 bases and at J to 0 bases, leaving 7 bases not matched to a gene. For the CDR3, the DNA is TGCAGTGCTAGTTCGTCCGGACTAGCCTCCTACAATGAGCAGTTCTTC. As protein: CSASSSGLASYNEQFF.

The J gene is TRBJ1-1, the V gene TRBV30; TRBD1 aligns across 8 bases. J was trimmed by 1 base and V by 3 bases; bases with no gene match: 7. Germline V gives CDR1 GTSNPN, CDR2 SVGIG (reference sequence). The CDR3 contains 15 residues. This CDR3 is CAWSPAGTGNTEAFF. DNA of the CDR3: TGTGCCTGGAGCCCCGCCGGGACAGGGAACACTGAAGCTTTCTTT.

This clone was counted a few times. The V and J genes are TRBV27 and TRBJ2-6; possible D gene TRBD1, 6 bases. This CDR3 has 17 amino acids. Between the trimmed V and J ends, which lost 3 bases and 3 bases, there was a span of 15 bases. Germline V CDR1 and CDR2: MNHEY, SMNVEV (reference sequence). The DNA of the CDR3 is TGTGCCAGCAGTTTTCGAACTACAGGGTATGGGGCCAACGTCCTGACTTTC. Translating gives CASSFRTTGYGANVLTF. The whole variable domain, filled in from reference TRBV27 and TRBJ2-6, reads EAQVTQNPRYLITVTGKKLTVTCSQNMNHEYMSWYRQDPGLGLRQIYYSMNVEVTDKGDVPEGYKVSRKEKRNFPLILESPSPNQTSLYFCASSFRTTGYGANVLTFGAGSRLTVL.

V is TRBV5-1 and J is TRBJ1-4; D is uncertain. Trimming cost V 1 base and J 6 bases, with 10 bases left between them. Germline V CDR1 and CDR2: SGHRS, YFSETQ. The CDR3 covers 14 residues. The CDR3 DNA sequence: TGCGCCAGCAGCTTGCCGGGAGCCGATGAAAAACTGTTTTTT. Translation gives CASSLPGADEKLFF.

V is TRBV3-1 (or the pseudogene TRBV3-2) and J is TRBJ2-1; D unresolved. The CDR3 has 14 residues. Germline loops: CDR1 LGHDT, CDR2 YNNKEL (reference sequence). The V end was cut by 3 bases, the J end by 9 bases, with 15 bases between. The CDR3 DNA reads TGTGCCAGCAGCCAGCCAACACCCGTGATTGAGCAGTTCTTC. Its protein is CASSQPTPVIEQFF.

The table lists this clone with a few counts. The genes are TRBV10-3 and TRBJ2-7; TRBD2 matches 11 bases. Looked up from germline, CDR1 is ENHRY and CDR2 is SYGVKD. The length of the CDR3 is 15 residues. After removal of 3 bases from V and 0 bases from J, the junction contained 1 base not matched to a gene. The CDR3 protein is CAISDSGRGSYEQYF. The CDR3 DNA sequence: TGTGCCATCAGTGATAGCGGGAGGGGCTCCTACGAGCAGTACTTC.

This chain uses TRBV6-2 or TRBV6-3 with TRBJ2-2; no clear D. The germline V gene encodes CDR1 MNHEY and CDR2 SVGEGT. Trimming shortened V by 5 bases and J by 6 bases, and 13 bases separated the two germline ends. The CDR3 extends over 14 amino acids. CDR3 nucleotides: TGTGCCAGCAGTCCAGTTTCAAGCGCCGGGGAGCTGTTTTTT. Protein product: CASSPVSSAGELFF.

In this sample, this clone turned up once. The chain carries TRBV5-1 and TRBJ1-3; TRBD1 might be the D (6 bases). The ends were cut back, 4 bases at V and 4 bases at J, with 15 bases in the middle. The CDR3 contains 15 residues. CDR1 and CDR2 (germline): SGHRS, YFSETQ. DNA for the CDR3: TGCGCCAGCAGCAGTTCGCCAGGGGCGGGAAACACCATATATTTT. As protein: CASSSSPGAGNTIYF.